This T cell receptor (beta chain) was retrieved from a study of blood T cell repertoires in COVID-19. The wider study: T cells, B-cell-depleted T cells, or PBMCs supplied cDNA or gDNA.

Some clones are missing from TCRdb's copy, which holds only in-frame ones; the method was immunoSEQ multiplex PCR. The sample includes approximately 300,000 clones, approximately 91% of them seen just once. The CDR3 is 15 residues long. Germline V CDR1 and CDR2: MNHEY, SMNVEV (reference sequence). V lost 0 bases, J lost 5 bases, and 11 bases lay in between. Individuals drawn from under 30 US areas were roughly 18 to 89 years old. V gene TRBV27 combines with J gene TRBJ2-1; D is possibly TRBD2 (5 bases). The TCR originated in a woman aged 25 to 39 who had been exposed to COVID-19. The sequenced sample was PBMCs or T cells enriched from blood (not recorded which). CDR3 DNA: TGTGCCAGCAGTTTATCGTGGCTAGCCGACAATGAGCAGTTCTTC. Its translation: CASSLSWLADNEQFF.